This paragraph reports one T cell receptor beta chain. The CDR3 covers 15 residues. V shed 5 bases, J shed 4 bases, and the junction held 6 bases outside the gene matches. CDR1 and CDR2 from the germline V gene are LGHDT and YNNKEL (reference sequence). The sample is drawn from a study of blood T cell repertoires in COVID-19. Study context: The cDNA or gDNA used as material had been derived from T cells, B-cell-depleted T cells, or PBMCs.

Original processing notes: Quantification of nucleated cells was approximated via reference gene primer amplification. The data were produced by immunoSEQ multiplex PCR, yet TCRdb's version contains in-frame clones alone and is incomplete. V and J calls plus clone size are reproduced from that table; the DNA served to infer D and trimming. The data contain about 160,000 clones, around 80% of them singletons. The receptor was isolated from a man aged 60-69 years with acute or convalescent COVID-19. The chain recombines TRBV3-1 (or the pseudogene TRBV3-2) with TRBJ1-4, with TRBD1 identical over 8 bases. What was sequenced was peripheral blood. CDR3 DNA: TGTGCCAGCAGCGACGGACAGGGACGTAATGAAAAACTGTTTTTT. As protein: CASSDGQGRNEKLFF.